This T cell receptor (beta chain) was found in a study of monozygotic twins with inflammatory bowel disease. The germline V gene has CDR1 KGHDR and CDR2 SFDVKD. The CDR3 totals 16 residues. Phlebotomy per donor yielded a single 2.5 ml blood sample. TCRdb re-called the 5' RACE reads, yielding one record per CDR3 amino acid sequence without DNA. The sample holds about 150,000 distinct CDR3 sequences. Material: blood. The sequence was collected from a human donor with ulcerative colitis or Crohn's disease, or a healthy co-twin of an affected twin (not recorded which). The chain recombines TRBV24-1 with TRBJ2-1; TCRdb selects TRBD2, and the lack of DNA leaves this call unchecked. CDR3 loop: CATSDFRREGRDEQFF.